The source of this T cell receptor beta chain is a study of T cell responses to AZD1222 COVID-19 vaccine. General study findings and limits: Recipients of AZD1222 seropositive at baseline numbered only five or six. Spike-specific TCR repertoires showed rising breadth and depth after two AZD1222 doses.

A remark on this clone: Its cognate antigen is unknown.

The table came from immunoSEQ multiplex PCR; TCRdb's copy has only in-frame clones and leaves some out. The profile covers roughly 100,000 clones, with roughly nine tenths appearing a single time and 45% taken by the ten largest. The V gene lost 1 base and the J gene lost 7 bases, with 14 bases spanning the gap. This CDR3 is 14 amino acids long. Looked up from germline, CDR1 is GTSNPN and CDR2 is SVGIG (reference sequence). The material was peripheral blood, obtained on day 0 of AZD1222 vaccination. The chain uses TRBV30 and TRBJ2-1, with D possibly TRBD2 on 6 matching bases. This receptor was identified in an adult in good health. For the CDR3, the DNA is TGTGCCTGGAGTGGGGGAGCGGGTTGGAATGAGCAGTTCTTC. Translating it yields CAWSGGAGWNEQFF.